Below are 32 T cell receptor beta chains sequenced from a single sample in a study of T-cell memory formation after mild COVID-19. TCRdb re-analysed the 5' RACE reads in MiXCR, keeping a single row per CDR3 protein. The repertoire consists of about 180,000 distinct CDR3 sequences, with approximately 17% occurring once and the leading ten covering around 3.9%. The sequencing input was PBMCs or a T cell subset sorted from them (not recorded which). The receptor set was obtained from a man aged 18-30 years who had mild COVID-19 (a few samples of this study predate the infection). Cell type and time point are not known.

The rearrangement uses TRBV6-5 and TRBJ1-5, with D maybe TRBD1 (5 bases). Trimming pared 5 bases from V and 7 bases from J, leaving 12 bases between. The germline CDR1 and CDR2 sequences are MNHEY and SVGAGI. This CDR3 spans 13 amino acids. The CDR3 sequence: CASSDGGRQPQHF. The CDR3 nucleotides read TGTGCCAGCAGTGACGGGGGAAGACAGCCCCAGCATTTT.

The V and J genes are TRBV7-2 and TRBJ1-6; D not resolved. Trimming pared 5 bases from V and 9 bases from J, leaving 17 bases between. The CDR3 covers 15 residues. Germline V CDR1 and CDR2: SGHTA, FQGNSA. The CDR3 loop is CASSLGPDLVSPLHF. In DNA, the CDR3 is TGTGCCAGCAGCCTAGGGCCAGATTTAGTTTCACCCCTCCACTTT.

This clonotype was observed a few times. The V call is TRBV6-2 or TRBV6-3, the J call TRBJ1-5; tentative D call: TRBD1 (5 bases). Germline V gene data show CDR1 as MNHEY and CDR2 as SVGEGT. The CDR3 is 15 amino acids. Between the trimmed V and J ends, which lost 4 bases and 5 bases, there was a span of 15 bases. The CDR3 nucleotides are TGTGCCAGCAGTTGGTATTTCAGGGTTGATCAGCCCCAGCATTTT. As protein: CASSWYFRVDQPQHF.

The chain combines TRBV12-3 or TRBV12-4 with TRBJ1-2; 8 positions agree with TRBD1. The CDR3 sequence is 14 residues long. The J segment lost 4 bases and the V segment lost 5 bases, leaving 6 bases of the junction unmatched. The chain's CDR3 is CASSTGQGSYGYTF. CDR3 DNA sequence: TGTGCCAGCAGTACCGGACAGGGAAGCTATGGCTACACCTTC.

The chain recombines TRBV9 with TRBJ2-5, with D maybe TRBD1 (5 bases). Germline V CDR1 and CDR2: SGDLS, YYNGEE. The V gene lost 0 bases and the J gene lost 2 bases, with 11 bases spanning the gap. This CDR3 has 15 amino acids. The CDR3 reads CASSVEGHSQETQYF. In DNA form, the CDR3 reads TGTGCCAGCAGCGTAGAAGGACACTCGCAAGAGACCCAGTACTTC.

The rearrangement joins TRBV12-3 or TRBV12-4 to TRBJ1-2; D remains ambiguous. The V end lost 5 bases, the J end lost 8 bases, and 18 bases lay between the germline ends. CDR3 length equals 14 residues. The CDR3 coding sequence is TGTGCCAGCAGTCCCGGCAGGCTCCAAAAGGGCTACACCTTC. Protein: CASSPGRLQKGYTF.

This clonotype was detected only a few times. The gene calls are TRBV10-3 and TRBJ2-3, with 11 positions matching TRBD2. After removal of 11 bases from V and 4 bases from J, the junction contained 11 bases not matched to a gene. Germline V gene sequence: CDR1 ENHRY, CDR2 SYGVKD. The CDR3 sequence is 15 residues long. CDR3 amino acids: CALGTGTSGSDTQYF. CDR3 sequence (DNA): TGTGCCTTGGGGACCGGGACTAGCGGATCAGATACGCAGTATTTT.

In its sample, this clonotype was seen a few times. The V call is TRBV6-8, the J call TRBJ2-7; a weak D match, TRBD2 (5 bases). This CDR3 contains 14 residues. V was shortened by 7 bases and J by 0 bases, with 13 bases between the two germline ends. CDR1 and CDR2 from the germline V gene are MNHGY and SAAAGT. The CDR3 region is CASTYRESSYEQYV. In nucleotides, the CDR3 is TGTGCCAGCACCTACCGGGAAAGCTCCTACGAGCAGTACGTC.

CDR3 protein: CASSPTETGWHEQFF. Here the CDR3 DNA reads TGTGCCAGCAGTCCGACCGAGACAGGGTGGCATGAGCAGTTCTTC. V and J are TRBV2 and TRBJ2-1; 7 bases are a match to TRBD1. V was pared by 5 bases and J by 8 bases, with 12 bases of the junction left unmatched. The CDR3 loop spans 15 amino acids. CDR1 and CDR2 (germline): SNHLY, FYNNEI.

This clonotype was detected only a few times. V gene TRBV5-1 combines with J gene TRBJ2-7; D gene ambiguous. Between the trimmed V and J ends, which lost 5 bases and 6 bases, there was a span of 18 bases. The CDR3 sequence is 14 residues long. The germline gives CDR1 SGHRS, CDR2 YFSETQ. CDR3 in amino acids: CASSSDENGLEQYF. CDR3 DNA sequence: TGCGCCAGCAGTTCGGACGAAAACGGTCTCGAGCAGTACTTC.

V gene TRBV4-1 combines with J gene TRBJ2-5; tentatively, D is TRBD1 (6 bases). Trimming removed 3 bases from V and 1 base from J, with 12 bases in between. Germline V lookup: CDR1 MGHRA, CDR2 YSYEKL. This CDR3 has 15 residues. The CDR3, as DNA: TGCGCCAGCAGCCAGGCACAGGGTATCCAAGAGACCCAGTACTTC. This gives the protein CASSQAQGIQETQYF.

This chain joins TRBV28 and TRBJ1-2; possible D gene TRBD1, 6 bases. This CDR3 is 15 amino acids long. V lost 7 bases, J lost 4 bases, and 19 bases lay in between. CDR1 and CDR2 (germline): MDHEN, SYDVKM. As DNA, the CDR3 is TGTGCCAGCACCCTCAATGGGGGCGCGCGCTATGGCTACACCTTC. Amino acid sequence: CASTLNGGARYGYTF.

This clonotype was picked up a small number of times. The chain links TRBV18 to TRBJ2-7, with D unclear. Trimming stripped 1 base from V and 3 bases from J, with 7 bases between. This CDR3 region has 13 residues. Germline V CDR1 and CDR2: KGHSH, LQKENI. CDR3 nucleotide sequence: TGTGCCAGCTCACCACAGGAGAACTACGAGCAGTACTTC. Encoded protein: CASSPQENYEQYF.

This clonotype was seen only a few times. The V and J genes are TRBV9 and TRBJ1-4; possible D gene TRBD1, 6 bases. The germline gives CDR1 SGDLS, CDR2 YYNGEE. The CDR3 length is 14 residues. V was clipped by 4 bases and J by 8 bases, with 15 bases between them. The CDR3 sequence: CASSQGRGGEKLFF. CDR3 bases: TGTGCCAGCAGCCAAGGCAGGGGTGGCGAAAAACTGTTTTTT. Full variable domain (rest looked up from reference TRBV9 and TRBJ1-4): DSGVTQTPKHLITATGQRVTLRCSPRSGDLSVYWYQQSLDQGLQFLIQYYNGEERAKGNILERFSAQQFPDLHSELNLSSLELGDSALYFCASSQGRGGEKLFFGSGTQLSVL.

This clonotype was observed a few times. This chain connects TRBV6-2 or TRBV6-3 to TRBJ2-3, with 9 bases aligning to TRBD1. The CDR3 sequence is 14 residues long. Germline values: CDR1 MNHEY, CDR2 SVGEGT. Unmatched junction bases numbered 6, after V lost 6 bases and J lost 5 bases. The CDR3 spells CASSGQGKIDTQYF. CDR3 in DNA: TGTGCCAGCAGCGGACAGGGGAAAATAGATACGCAGTATTTT.

J is TRBJ1-6 and V is TRBV5-1; no firm D call. The CDR3 length is 15 residues. CDR1 and CDR2 from the germline V gene are SGHRS and YFSETQ. With 4 bases removed from V and 0 bases from J, the gap between germline ends came to 8 bases. The CDR3: CASSPSDSYNSPLHF. For the CDR3, the DNA is TGCGCCAGCAGCCCGTCAGACTCCTATAATTCACCCCTCCACTTT.

CDR3 amino acids: CASSPRQGPFGGYTF. Written as DNA, the CDR3 is TGTGCCAGCAGCCCCCGACAGGGGCCCTTCGGAGGCTACACCTTC. V usage is TRBV7-2 and J usage is TRBJ1-2, with 8 positions matching TRBD1. The CDR3 is 15 amino acids. J was trimmed by 8 bases and V by 5 bases; bases with no gene match: 13. The germline gives CDR1 SGHTA, CDR2 FQGNSA.

Only a few counts were recorded for this clonotype. J is TRBJ2-3 and V is TRBV5-1, with 10 positions matching TRBD1. Per germline, CDR1 SGHRS and CDR2 YFSETQ. This CDR3 has 14 amino acids. Trimming cost V 4 bases and J 5 bases; bases outside gene matches: 4. CDR3 nucleotide sequence: TGCGCCAGCAGCGTCAGGACAGGGGGAGATACGCAGTATTTT. This gives the protein CASSVRTGGDTQYF.

This chain connects TRBV12-3 or TRBV12-4 to TRBJ2-7; 11 bases match TRBD2. The ends lost 3 bases at V and 3 bases at J; junction bases unmatched: 4. This CDR3 comprises 15 residues. CDR3 sequence: CASSLGTSGNYEQYV. The CDR3 DNA reads TGTGCCAGCAGTTTGGGGACTAGCGGTAACTACGAGCAGTACGTC.

The V call is TRBV12-3 or TRBV12-4, the J call TRBJ2-5; maybe TRBD1 (6 bases). The ends were cut back, 6 bases at V and 12 bases at J, with 17 bases in the middle. The CDR3 runs 12 residues. The CDR3 nucleotides read TGTGCCAGCAGCAGGGTAGGGGGAACAAAGTACTTC. Translated: CASSRVGGTKYF.

The chain is built from TRBV4-2 and TRBJ2-3, with 14 bases fitting TRBD2. CDR3 length equals 16 residues. Germline V lookup: CDR1 LGHNA, CDR2 YNFKEQ. V lost 1 base and J lost 6; bases outside the gene matches: 3. The CDR3 bases are TGTGCCAGCAGCCAAGGACTAGCGGGGGGGCGCGATACGCAGTATTTT. It translates to CASSQGLAGGRDTQYF.

The V and J genes are TRBV10-2 and TRBJ1-2; D is ambiguous. The V gene's germline CDR1 is WSHSY and CDR2 SAAADI. Deletions cut 3 bases from V and 3 bases from J, with 11 bases between. CDR3 length: 14 amino acids. As DNA, the CDR3 is TGCGCCAGCAGTGACACTACCTGGGACTATGGCTACACCTTC. It encodes CASSDTTWDYGYTF.

This chain joins TRBV4-3 and TRBJ1-1; D ambiguous. The CDR3 runs 15 residues. Germline V gene sequence: CDR1 LGHNA, CDR2 YSLEER. V dropped 3 bases and J dropped 6 bases, with 17 bases sitting between them. The CDR3 here is CASSQTESNLAEAFF. CDR3 bases: TGCGCCAGCAGCCAGACGGAGTCCAACCTCGCTGAAGCTTTCTTT.

The V and J genes are TRBV15 and TRBJ2-7, with D unresolved. There are 14 residues in the CDR3. Trimming removed 3 bases from V and 0 bases from J, with 9 bases in between. CDR1 and CDR2 (germline): LNHNV, YYDKDF (reference sequence). CDR3: CATSRSLSSYEQYV. CDR3 sequence (DNA): TGTGCCACCAGCAGGTCACTGAGCTCCTACGAGCAGTACGTC.

The chain has TRBV7-8 and TRBJ2-1; 8 bases align to TRBD2. V dropped 2 bases and J dropped 4; count of bases not matched to a gene: 16. Germline V gene lookup returns CDR1 SGHVS and CDR2 FQNEAQ. CDR3 length: 19 amino acids. The CDR3 DNA follows: TGTGCCAGCAGCTTATGGGTAGCGGGGAGGCCTACGTCTTACAATGAGCAGTTCTTC. Translated: CASSLWVAGRPTSYNEQFF.

V gene TRBV15 combines with J gene TRBJ1-5; the D is unclear. With 0 bases removed from V and 2 bases from J, the gap between germline ends came to 5 bases. CDR1 is LNHNV, CDR2 YYDKDF, per germline (reference sequence). The CDR3 has 14 residues. The chain's CDR3 is CATSRDFGNQPQHF. As DNA, the CDR3 is TGTGCCACCAGCAGAGATTTCGGCAATCAGCCCCAGCATTTT.

This clonotype was counted only a few times. The chain employs TRBV5-1 and TRBJ2-1; 10 nucleotides agree with TRBD1. CDR3 length: 15 amino acids. Germline V gene sequence: CDR1 SGHRS, CDR2 YFSETQ. The V segment lost 5 bases and the J segment 9 bases; nucleotides outside the gene matches: 11. CDR3 in amino acids: CASSLGQGVSGEQFF. The CDR3 DNA follows: TGCGCCAGCAGTTTAGGACAGGGGGTTAGCGGTGAGCAGTTCTTC. Looking up the rest from reference TRBV5-1 and TRBJ2-1 gives the full variable domain: KAGVTQTPRYLIKTRGQQVTLSCSPISGHRSVSWYQQTPGQGLQFLFEYFSETQRNKGNFPGRFSGRQFSNSRSEMNVSTLELGDSALYLCASSLGQGVSGEQFFGPGTRLTVL.

This clonotype has just a few counts. The V call is TRBV6-6, the J call TRBJ1-4; D is unclear. The CDR3 covers 15 residues. Deletions cut 0 bases from V and 7 bases from J, with 12 bases between. The germline V gene encodes CDR1 MNHNY and CDR2 SVGAGI (reference sequence). The CDR3 protein is CASSYSGSTGEKLFF. CDR3 nucleotide sequence: TGTGCCAGCAGTTACTCAGGGTCGACGGGTGAAAAACTGTTTTTT.

The rearrangement links TRBV5-1 to TRBJ1-6, with D possibly TRBD1 on 6 matching bases. The germline gives CDR1 SGHRS, CDR2 YFSETQ. V was pared by 2 bases and J by 3 bases, with 9 bases between. The CDR3 is made up of 15 amino acids. The CDR3 region has the DNA TGCGCCAGCAGCTTACTGGACAGCTATAATTCACCCCTCCACTTT. Its protein is CASSLLDSYNSPLHF.

This clonotype occurred a few times. V is TRBV4-1 and J is TRBJ1-3, with D unresolved. With 2 bases removed from V and 0 bases from J, the gap between germline ends came to 8 bases. The CDR3 has 15 residues. Germline loops: CDR1 MGHRA, CDR2 YSYEKL. The CDR3, as DNA: TGCGCCAGCAGCCAAATGGACTTCTCTGGAAACACCATATATTTT. As protein: CASSQMDFSGNTIYF.

This clonotype has a handful of counts. The gene calls are TRBV7-9 and TRBJ1-1; D not certain. Germline V gene sequence: CDR1 SEHNR, CDR2 FQNEAQ (reference sequence). This CDR3 spans 14 amino acids. Between the trimmed V and J ends, which lost 1 base and 1 base, there was a span of 7 bases. CDR3 bases: TGTGCCAGCAGCTTAGAGGTCAAGAACACTGAAGCTTTCTTT. This codes for CASSLEVKNTEAFF.

This rearrangement joins TRBV9 to TRBJ1-4; 7 nucleotides line up with TRBD1. With 0 bases clipped from V and 8 bases from J, the junction kept 1 base outside the gene matches. Germline V gene sequence: CDR1 SGDLS, CDR2 YYNGEE. The length of the CDR3 is 13 residues. The CDR3 is CASSVEQGEKLFF. As DNA, the CDR3 is TGTGCCAGCAGCGTAGAACAGGGGGAAAAACTGTTTTTT.